This T cell receptor (beta chain) was identified during a study of T cell responses to AZD1222 COVID-19 vaccine. Germline assignment: CDR1 LNHDA and CDR2 SQIVND (reference sequence). The V gene lost 10 bases and the J gene lost 3 bases, with 12 bases spanning the gap. This CDR3 spans 12 amino acids. Repertoires were generated with immunoSEQ multiplex PCR, while TCRdb's copy carries only in-frame clones and drops some. The sample holds approximately 140,000 clones, around 93% seen once. The sequencing here drew on peripheral blood, taken on day 0 of AZD1222 vaccination. The receptor comes from an adult in good health. The rearrangement links TRBV19 to TRBJ1-2, with D possibly TRBD1 on 6 matching bases. In DNA, the CDR3 is TGTGCCACGACAGGCAGGCACTATGGCTACACCTTC. Translated: CATTGRHYGYTF.